This paragraph covers one T cell receptor (beta chain) sequence. This entry belongs to a study of blood T cell repertoires in COVID-19. Study-wide context: Specimens from acute and convalescent COVID-19 originated in the United States, Italy and Spain. PBMCs, B-cell-depleted T cells, or T cells provided the cDNA or gDNA that made up the material.

In Seattle, patients joined the study during active infection and were tracked longitudinally. Per the germline V gene, CDR1 is LGHDT and CDR2 is YNNKEL (reference sequence). V gave up 6 bases and J gave up 7 bases, with 10 bases separating them. This CDR3 region has 12 residues. As originally analysed: Nucleated cell counts were estimated from reference gene primer amplification. Using immunoSEQ multiplex PCR, the repertoire was profiled, and TCRdb retains in-frame clones only, with some absent. The V and J calls and clone size were taken over from that table, and D and trimming were inferred from the DNA. The sample has under 200,000 clones; approximately 86% are singletons.

V and J are TRBV3-1 (or the pseudogene TRBV3-2) and TRBJ2-1, with a weak D call TRBD1 (5 bases). The sample consisted of peripheral blood. This TCR derives from a woman of 80 years or more with COVID-19, enrolled during active disease. CDR3 DNA sequence: TGTGCCAGCAGAAAAAAGGGGAATGAGCAGTTCTTC. It encodes CASRKKGNEQFF.